This T cell receptor (beta chain) came from a study of PD-1 blockade in classical Hodgkin lymphoma (dated by TCRdb to 2020 to 2022). Study-wide context: Nivolumab dosing was 3 mg/kg intravenously every 2 weeks, continuing until either disease progression or unacceptable toxicity. A peripheral blood immune signature of response to PD-1 blockade in classical Hodgkin lymphoma was defined using TCR beta sequencing and CyTOF. Study-wide findings and limitations: CD4+ but not CD8+ TCR diversity rose significantly by C4D1 (p=0.0027 vs p=0.16), most apparent in complete responders (p=0.02). The study covered only a single clinical trial cohort, and the causes of the repertoire differences, possibly disease activity or prior therapy, were still not defined. Diversity was lower in patients who began nivolumab less than 1 year after ASCT, so these patients were left out of later analyses to avoid confounding by immune reconstitution. Baseline diversity similar to that of newly diagnosed patients was observed in trial patients achieving complete response, whereas significantly lower diversity was observed in partial responders and progressors. Baseline TCR diversity was reported as lower in newly diagnosed patients than in healthy donors, and lower still in relapsed/refractory patients.

A remark on this clone: Its binding antigen is unknown. No qualities accompany the bases; no much larger clone lies one base away.

The meaning of the sample's time point label: cycle 1 day 1 (C1D1), immediately before nivolumab initiation. Every trial patient had relapsed after autologous stem cell transplantation, and cohorts A, B and C differed in prior brentuximab vedotin exposure. A total of approximately 51 patients with relapsed/refractory classical Hodgkin lymphoma made up the trial cohort, and each patient's best overall response was complete response, partial response or progressive disease. Single-agent nivolumab was administered to trial patients in the multi-cohort phase II CheckMate 205 trial. An independent review committee assessed best overall response using the 2007 International Working Group response criteria. PBMCs from the trial were collected at three points: immediately before nivolumab initiation (C1D1), and during therapy at cycle 2 day 1 and cycle 4 day 1. After peripheral blood was drawn into 8 mL Vacutainer Cell Preparation Tubes, PBMCs were isolated by centrifugation and then cryopreserved.

The Qiagen DNeasy kit was used to extract genomic DNA from unsorted PBMCs and from the negatively selected CD4+ and CD8+ fractions. TCR beta CDR3 regions were amplified by immunoSEQ multiplex PCR using primers annealing to V and J segments. A synthetic immune receptor repertoire was used to minimize amplification bias, and any remaining bias was removed computationally after sequencing. The original pipeline was this. Repertoire diversity was quantified as the Shannon entropy index using custom Python scripts. Unsorted, CD4+ and CD8+ repertoires were examined separately, except in combined analyses, for which CD4+ and CD8+ sequences were merged in silico. A clone counted as expanded when the clone's frequency after treatment rose at least 2-fold relative to C1D1, and clones undetected at baseline were given a pseudocount of 0.5. Singleton clones were defined as clones with 0 or 1 copy at C1D1, and non-singleton clones were defined as clones with 2 or more copies. Clones expanded in unsorted samples were annotated as CD4+, CD8+ or unknown by matching protein sequences in sorted samples from the same patient. Wilcoxon tests on paired samples were used to test changes in diversity from C1D1 to C4D1. Entries here come from immuneACCESS through TCRdb and include only in-frame sequences with V and J called. Some clones fail to appear in such tables; in the studies checked, an unresolved V gene covers under half of the shortfall, and the cause of the remainder is unknown. The D gene and trimming were derived from the DNA, and the V and J assignments and clone size from that table. In all, the sample holds 13,000 to 15,000 clones, and under 90% of those were seen once. The top ten clones comprise roughly a fifth of the sample.

Trimming removed 6 bases from V and 4 bases from J, leaving 13 bases between the germline ends. CDR3 length: 13 amino acids, cysteine to phenylalanine. Left in the record is the CDR3 DNA by itself, 39 bases read in frame from the first base. The CDR1 and CDR2 encoded by the germline V gene (reference sequence) are LNHDA and SQIVND. Sequences were derived from peripheral blood mononuclear cells (PBMCs), sampled at baseline. This clonotype was obtained from a human donor with classical Hodgkin lymphoma. The chain was built from TRBV19 and TRBJ2-7; the D gene is unclear. The nucleotide sequence reads TGTGCCAGTAGCTCCAAGACCCGATACGAGCAGTACTTC. The resulting protein is CASSSKTRYEQYF.